The source of this T cell receptor (beta chain) is a study of blood T cell repertoires in COVID-19. Study summary: Sites in the United States, Italy and Spain provided acute and convalescent COVID-19 samples. In each case, the material was cDNA or gDNA derived from T cells, B-cell-depleted T cells, or PBMCs.

The authors' processing: Nucleated cell number was recorded as an estimate derived from reference gene primer amplification. TCRdb's copy holds only in-frame clones and misses some; the assay was immunoSEQ multiplex PCR. D and trimming come from the DNA, and the V and J calls and clone size come from that table. The sample includes some 150,000 clones, 80% to 90% of them seen just once. This CDR3 contains 13 residues. The germline CDR1 and CDR2 sequences are KGHSH and LQKENI. V gave up 8 bases and J gave up 0 bases, with 10 bases separating them. The specimen sequenced was peripheral blood. The rearrangement uses TRBV18 and TRBJ1-1; the D gene is possibly TRBD1 (5 bases). The clonotype originates from a middle-aged man who had recovered from COVID-19. CDR3 loop: CASADSLNTEAFF. As DNA, the CDR3 is TGTGCCAGCGCTGACAGTCTGAACACTGAAGCTTTCTTT.